This passage covers 29 T cell receptor beta chains from one sample sequenced in a study of vaccination and CD4 T cells after COVID-19 (dated by TCRdb to about 2022). Libraries were constructed by PCR. The reads were generated on an Illumina iSeq 100. TCRdb redid the processing of the public reads, applying fastp at Q25 and MiXCR, and retained in-frame beta chains. Merged by CDR3 protein, the rows form single entries marked with the most common genes and DNA. The sample table shows around 30,000 distinct CDR3 sequences, and approximately 51% are seen once. The top ten clones comprise approximately 6.1% of the sample. The sample's time point label, decoded: late sampling 161 to 241 days after vaccination in a few convalescent patients. The starting material was CD4+ T cells from blood, obtained about 7 months after SARS-CoV-2 vaccination. The receptors here all came from a human donor who had recovered from COVID-19.

The rearrangement joins TRBV6-1 to TRBJ2-5; 7 bases agree with TRBD1. The V and J ends lost 8 bases and 1 base, in that order; junction bases with no gene match: 16. Germline values: CDR1 MNHNS, CDR2 SASEGT. This CDR3 is built from 17 residues. CDR3 nucleotide sequence: TGTGCCAGCCACCCCAGGCTCTCACGGGACAGCCAAGAGACCCAGTACTTC. This translates into CASHPRLSRDSQETQYF.

This chain links TRBV19 with TRBJ1-5; D remains ambiguous. Trimming pared 1 base from V and 8 bases from J, leaving 9 bases between. Germline assignment: CDR1 LNHDA and CDR2 SQIVND (reference sequence). There are 13 residues in the CDR3. For the CDR3, the DNA is TGTGCCAGTAGTATAGTTTGGATGGAGCCCCAGCATTTT. Amino acid sequence: CASSIVWMEPQHF.

V is TRBV5-8 and J is TRBJ1-1, with 9 bases matching TRBD1. The V and J ends lost 1 base and 1 base, in that order; junction bases with no gene match: 5. This CDR3 is 16 amino acids long. Germline CDR1 and CDR2: SGHTS and YDEGEE. The CDR3 reads CASSLSGQGSNTEAFF. The CDR3 DNA follows: TGTGCCAGCAGCTTGTCGGGACAGGGATCGAACACTGAAGCTTTCTTT.

This clonotype came up a few times. V and J are TRBV7-2 and TRBJ2-7; TRBD1 matches 7 bases. The germline gives CDR1 SGHTA, CDR2 FQGNSA. V trimming: 1 base; J trimming: 4 bases; junction bases outside the gene matches: 7. The CDR3 loop spans 15 amino acids. CDR3 protein: CASSLVRGGGYEQYF. The CDR3 DNA is TGTGCCAGCAGCTTAGTCCGAGGGGGCGGGTACGAGCAGTACTTC.

V usage is TRBV18 and J usage is TRBJ1-2, with D tentatively TRBD1 (5 bases). This CDR3 is 16 amino acids long. Trimming stripped 4 bases from V and 1 base from J, with 16 bases between. CDR1 is KGHSH, CDR2 LQKENI, per germline. In DNA form, the CDR3 reads TGTGCCAGCTCACTAACAAGGGACGGATATAACTATGGCTACACCTTC. Translating it yields CASSLTRDGYNYGYTF.

Here the CDR3 reads CASSEGPLEQYF. As DNA, the CDR3 is TGTGCCAGCAGTGAAGGACCCCTCGAGCAGTACTTC. This chain uses TRBV2 with TRBJ2-7; the D is unclear. The ends were cut back, 1 base at V and 6 bases at J, with 7 bases in the middle. Germline CDR1 reads SNHLY; CDR2 reads FYNNEI. This CDR3 is built from 12 residues.

This clonotype was picked up a small number of times. This chain joins TRBV28 and TRBJ1-1, with D unresolved. The CDR3 has 12 residues. The V end lost 1 base, the J end lost 4 bases, and 4 bases lay between the germline ends. Per germline, CDR1 MDHEN and CDR2 SYDVKM. The CDR3 protein is CASSLLGTEAFF. In DNA, the CDR3 is TGTGCCAGCAGTTTATTGGGCACTGAAGCTTTCTTT.

This clonotype showed up just a few times. V and J are TRBV20-1 and TRBJ2-1; D may be TRBD2 (7 bases). The CDR3 length is 17 residues. The V end lost 2 bases, the J end lost 2 bases, and 19 bases lay between the germline ends. Germline V gives CDR1 DFQATT, CDR2 SNEGSKA (reference sequence). The CDR3 reads CSARSGAGVKTYNEQFF. CDR3 coding DNA: TGCAGTGCTAGATCGGGGGCGGGAGTCAAAACCTACAATGAGCAGTTCTTC.

The chain recombines TRBV7-2 with TRBJ2-5; 9 bases are shared with TRBD2. The CDR3 length is 16 residues. The J segment lost 6 bases and the V segment lost 5 bases, leaving 13 bases of the junction unmatched. The germline gives CDR1 SGHTA, CDR2 FQGNSA. In DNA, the CDR3 is TGTGCCAGCAGCCCCATGTGGGTAGCGGGAGTTCAGACCCAGTACTTC. It translates to CASSPMWVAGVQTQYF.

V usage is TRBV20-1 and J usage is TRBJ2-7, with 8 bases aligning to TRBD1. CDR1 and CDR2 (germline): DFQATT, SNEGSKA (reference sequence). The J segment lost 4 bases and the V segment lost 7 bases, leaving 12 bases of the junction unmatched. The CDR3 contains 14 residues. This chain's CDR3 is CSVQSGQDYYEQYF. DNA of the CDR3: TGCAGTGTTCAGTCGGGACAGGATTATTACGAGCAGTACTTC.

The chain is built from TRBV7-9 and TRBJ2-3; D gene uncertain. V lost 3 bases to trimming and J lost 6 bases, with 10 bases between them. Germline V gene data show CDR1 as SEHNR and CDR2 as FQNEAQ (reference sequence). CDR3 length: 13 amino acids. CDR3 sequence: CASSFRTPDTQYF. The CDR3 coding sequence is TGTGCCAGCAGCTTCCGAACCCCCGATACGCAGTATTTT.

This clonotype appeared a few times. This chain uses TRBV20-1 with TRBJ2-6, with 11 bases fitting TRBD2. Per the germline V gene, CDR1 is DFQATT and CDR2 is SNEGSKA (reference sequence). V trimming: 3 bases; J trimming: 0 bases; junction bases outside the gene matches: 13. The CDR3 is 20 residues long. The CDR3 loop reads CSASPPGTSGRVSGANVLTF. The CDR3 DNA follows: TGCAGTGCTAGTCCTCCTGGGACTAGCGGCAGAGTCTCTGGGGCCAACGTCCTGACTTTC.

This clonotype was recorded a few times. The J gene is TRBJ1-2, the V gene TRBV6-5, with 11 bases aligning to TRBD1. Germline CDR1 MNHEY, CDR2 SVGAGI. The CDR3 consists of 14 residues. Trimming removed 2 bases from V and 4 bases from J; junction bases left unmatched: 0. The CDR3 DNA reads as TGTGCCAGCAGTTACGGGACAGGGGGCTATGGCTACACCTTC. This encodes CASSYGTGGYGYTF.

The chain is built from TRBV29-1 and TRBJ2-7; 10 nucleotides line up with TRBD2. CDR1 and CDR2 from the germline V gene are SQVTM and ANQGSEA. V shed 4 bases and J 3 bases; nucleotides not matched to a gene: 12. The length of the CDR3 is 16 residues. CDR3 sequence: CSVVTAGLADGYEQYF. CDR3 bases: TGCAGCGTTGTCACCGCAGGACTAGCGGATGGCTACGAGCAGTACTTC.

The chain combines TRBV7-2 with TRBJ2-3; 9 bases fit TRBD2. Germline CDR1 is SGHTA and CDR2 is FQGNSA. The CDR3 spans 16 residues. The trim removed 1 base at V and 3 bases at J, leaving 5 bases unmatched. For the CDR3, the DNA is TGTGCCAGCAGCTTAGATTGGCTAGCGGGGACAGATACGCAGTATTTT. This sequence encodes CASSLDWLAGTDTQYF.

This clonotype was picked up a small number of times. This chain links TRBV19 with TRBJ1-5; D possibly corresponds to TRBD1 (6 bases). V was shortened by 8 bases and J by 9 bases, with 17 bases between the two germline ends. CDR1 and CDR2 from the germline V gene are LNHDA and SQIVND (reference sequence). This CDR3 has 13 residues. CDR3 nucleotides: TGTGCCAGTCATAGGGGGTCAGGAGGGCCCCAGCATTTT. It yields the protein CASHRGSGGPQHF.

The CDR3 reads CASDSVGSYNEQFF. The DNA of the CDR3 is TGTGCCAGCGACTCAGTGGGATCCTACAATGAGCAGTTCTTC. The gene calls are TRBV7-2 and TRBJ2-1, with no clear D. Germline V gives CDR1 SGHTA, CDR2 FQGNSA. The CDR3 runs 14 residues. The germline V and J ends were trimmed by 8 bases and 1 base, with 12 bases remaining between them.

This chain connects TRBV7-6 to TRBJ2-1; D might be TRBD1 (6 bases). The V end was cut by 1 base, the J end by 6 bases, with 16 bases between. Germline values: CDR1 SGHVS, CDR2 FNYEAQ. This CDR3 has 16 amino acids. Here the CDR3 reads CASSLVSGFRGNEQFF. The CDR3 DNA reads TGTGCCAGCAGCTTAGTGTCTGGCTTCAGGGGCAATGAGCAGTTCTTC.

The V call is TRBV20-1, the J call TRBJ1-1, with D possibly being TRBD1 (6 bases). This CDR3 is built from 15 residues. Trimming shortened V by 0 bases and J by 3 bases, and 14 bases separated the two germline ends. Germline values: CDR1 DFQATT, CDR2 SNEGSKA (reference sequence). CDR3 nucleotides: TGCAGTGCTAGAGATACCCGAGGGGGAGACACTGAAGCTTTCTTT. Amino acid sequence: CSARDTRGGDTEAFF.

This clonotype is judged large (0.1 to 1%). V and J are TRBV20-1 and TRBJ2-1; TRBD1 matches 8 bases. The germline gives CDR1 DFQATT, CDR2 SNEGSKA (reference sequence). The CDR3 length is 15 residues. Unmatched junction bases numbered 10, after V lost 3 bases and J lost 6 bases. CDR3 in amino acids: CSARMTGDVGNEQFF. CDR3 coding DNA: TGCAGTGCTAGGATGACAGGGGATGTTGGCAATGAGCAGTTCTTC.

The genes are TRBV10-3 and TRBJ1-2, with unresolved D. Germline V gives CDR1 ENHRY, CDR2 SYGVKD. The CDR3 runs to 13 residues. The germline V and J ends were trimmed by 4 bases and 6 bases, with 12 bases remaining between them. In nucleotides, the CDR3 is TGTGCCATCAGTGCGGGCTGGGATGATGGCTACACCTTC. This codes for CAISAGWDDGYTF.

The chain joins TRBV7-8 to TRBJ2-7; perhaps TRBD1 as D (5 bases). CDR3 length: 14 amino acids. V was trimmed by 0 bases and J by 7 bases, leaving 13 bases between them. In germline, CDR1 is SGHVS, CDR2 FQNEAQ. Here the CDR3 DNA reads TGTGCCAGCAGCTTAGCGGGGCCCAACAATGAGCAGTACTTC. This sequence encodes CASSLAGPNNEQYF.

J is TRBJ2-5 and V is TRBV25-1; D gene uncertain. Germline CDR1 reads MGHDK; CDR2 reads SYGVNS. The CDR3 extends over 15 amino acids. Deletions cut 2 bases from V and 0 bases from J, with 10 bases between. The CDR3 DNA follows: TGTGCCAGCAGTGAAGGGTGGCCCCACCAAGAGACCCAGTACTTC. As protein: CASSEGWPHQETQYF.

The gene calls are TRBV20-1 and TRBJ2-2; 7 bases line up with TRBD2. Germline values: CDR1 DFQATT, CDR2 SNEGSKA (reference sequence). Trimming removed 5 bases from V and 7 bases from J; junction bases left unmatched: 13. The CDR3 consists of 15 residues. The CDR3 loop reads CSALRLARTGGELFF. CDR3 nucleotide sequence: TGCAGTGCTTTACGACTAGCACGGACGGGCGGGGAGCTGTTTTTT.

This clonotype was detected only a few times. The germline gene is not matched at one end of the junction; a read error may be the cause. This chain uses TRBV20-1 with TRBJ1-2, with D possibly matching TRBD1 (5 bases). The CDR3 spans 12 residues. Germline values: CDR1 DFQATT, CDR2 SNEGSKA (reference sequence). The CDR3 sequence is CSASSGGGVDMF. The CDR3, as DNA: TGCAGTGCCTCTAGCGGGGGGGGAGTCGACATGTTC.

The chain couples TRBV18 to TRBJ1-1; no firm D call. The CDR3 runs to 12 residues. Germline lookup yields CDR1 KGHSH and CDR2 LQKENI. The V end lost 0 bases, the J end lost 2 bases, and 1 base lay between the germline ends. The CDR3 region has the DNA TGTGCCAGCTCACCACCTAACACTGAAGCTTTCTTT. Encoded protein: CASSPPNTEAFF.

The chain employs TRBV7-9 and TRBJ2-1; TRBD2 agrees at 8 bases. Germline V gene sequence: CDR1 SEHNR, CDR2 FQNEAQ (reference sequence). V dropped 1 base and J dropped 4; count of bases not matched to a gene: 6. The CDR3 sequence is 16 residues long. The CDR3 reads CASSLESGSQYNEQFF. CDR3 DNA: TGTGCCAGCAGCTTAGAGAGCGGGAGTCAGTACAATGAGCAGTTCTTC.

The chain employs TRBV6-1 and TRBJ1-2, with TRBD1 identical over 7 bases. The CDR3 loop spans 16 amino acids. The germline CDR1 and CDR2 sequences are MNHNS and SASEGT. V gave up 2 bases and J gave up 4 bases; unmatched junction bases: 10. The CDR3 region has the DNA TGTGCCAGCAGTGAATTTCCGGGACAGCGAGGCTATGGCTACACCTTC. It encodes CASSEFPGQRGYGYTF.

J is TRBJ1-1 and V is TRBV20-1; a weak D match, TRBD1 (5 bases). The V end was cut by 1 base, the J end by 0 bases, with 6 bases between. The CDR3 has 13 amino acids. Germline CDR1 DFQATT, CDR2 SNEGSKA (reference sequence). For the CDR3, the DNA is TGCAGTGCTAGAGGGACATTGAACACTGAAGCTTTCTTT. Translating gives CSARGTLNTEAFF.